These 2 T cell receptor beta chains were all obtained from the same sample, sequenced in a study of T cell responses to AZD1222 COVID-19 vaccine. The repertoire was sequenced with immunoSEQ multiplex PCR; TCRdb's copy has only in-frame clones and lacks some. The table records about 150,000 clones, nearly 90% of them present only once. Sample: peripheral blood, taken 28 days after the second dose of the MenACWY control vaccine. The receptors were gathered from an adult who received the MenACWY meningococcal vaccine as a control.

Remarks on this clone: Different DNA sequences within this sample yield the same CDR3. The CDR3 here is CASSLDRVQPQHF. The CDR3 nucleotides are TGTGCCAGCAGCTTAGACAGGGTACAGCCCCAGCATTTT. The chain combines TRBV7-2 with TRBJ1-5, with D tentatively TRBD1 (6 bases). The CDR3 runs to 13 residues. Trimming left V 1 base short and J 7 bases short, with 8 bases between. The germline CDR1 and CDR2 sequences are SGHTA and FQGNSA. The complete variable domain, with remaining parts taken from reference TRBV7-2 and TRBJ1-5, reads GAGVSQSPSNKVTEKGKDVELRCDPISGHTALYWYRQSLGQGLEFLIYFQGNSAPDKSGLPSDRFSAERTGGSVSTLTIQRTQQEDSAVYLCASSLDRVQPQHFGDGTRLSIL.

The CDR3 coding sequence is TGTGCCAGCAGCCGCCGACAGCTCAAGAACACTGAAGCTTTCTTT. It yields the protein CASSRRQLKNTEAFF. The chain employs TRBV16 and TRBJ1-1; perhaps TRBD1 as D (5 bases). The CDR3 contains 15 residues. The V gene's germline CDR1 is KGHSY and CDR2 FQNENV. V was trimmed by 4 bases and J by 1 base, leaving 13 bases between them. Based on the CDR3 plus reference TRBV16 and TRBJ1-1, the full variable domain is GEEVAQTPKHLVRGEGQKAKLYCAPIKGHSYVFWYQQVLKNEFKFLISFQNENVFDETGMPKERFSAKCLPNSPCSLEIQATKLEDSAVYFCASSRRQLKNTEAFFGQGTRLTVV.